This passage covers 22 T cell receptor beta chains from one sample sequenced in a study of technical replicates of blood from four donors. The assay was immunoSEQ multiplex PCR, and TCRdb's table has in-frame clones only and misses some. Among 55,000 to 85,000 clones listed, nearly 98% were seen once. The sequencing sample was made of T cells isolated from PBMCs. Receptors were obtained from a human donor in good health.

The genes are TRBV5-1 and TRBJ2-7; 7 bases are a match to TRBD2. V shed 4 bases and J 4 bases; nucleotides not matched to a gene: 8. The CDR3 spans 14 residues. Germline CDR1 is SGHRS and CDR2 is YFSETQ. CDR3 region: CASSPYRGVYEQYF. In nucleotides, the CDR3 is TGCGCCAGCAGCCCCTATCGGGGGGTTTACGAGCAGTACTTC.

This clone has only one observation. The rearrangement joins TRBV10-3 to TRBJ2-7; TRBD1 might be the D (6 bases). Trimming removed 8 bases from V and 2 bases from J, with 10 bases in between. The CDR3 has 12 amino acids. Germline V CDR1 and CDR2: ENHRY, SYGVKD. The CDR3 region is CAIQDSAYEQYF. CDR3 DNA: TGTGCCATCCAGGACAGCGCCTACGAGCAGTACTTC.

The rearrangement links TRBV23-1 to TRBJ1-2; D call uncertain. TRBV23-1 is an ORF for which the function is uncertain. The CDR3 spans 13 residues. Between the trimmed V and J ends, which lost 9 bases and 2 bases, there was a span of 13 bases. CDR3 protein: CARTTRSNYGYTF. The CDR3 nucleotides read TGCGCCAGGACGACAAGGTCGAACTATGGCTACACCTTC.

A note on this clone: The same CDR3 can be traced to other DNA sequences in this sample. This chain uses TRBV30 with TRBJ1-1, with 7 bases identical to TRBD1. Germline trimming cut 5 bases from V and 5 bases from J; bases unmatched to any gene: 2. Germline assignment: CDR1 GTSNPN and CDR2 SVGIG (reference sequence). CDR3 length: 11 amino acids. The CDR3 region has the DNA TGTGCCTGGGGCAGGGGGACTGAAGCTTTCTTT. Its translation is CAWGRGTEAFF.

V gene TRBV6-5 combines with J gene TRBJ2-7; the D gene is possibly TRBD1 (6 bases). Germline CDR1 and CDR2: MNHEY and SVGAGI. V lost 7 bases and J lost 1, with 8 bases in between. The CDR3 has 12 amino acids. The CDR3 nucleotides are TGTGCCAGCACCGGACAGTCCTACGAGCAGTACTTC. Amino acids: CASTGQSYEQYF.

The chain recombines TRBV11-3 with TRBJ2-7; 10 bases are shared with TRBD2. The junction had 11 bases not matched to a gene; V was cut back by 5 bases and J by 1 base. Germline loops: CDR1 SGHNT, CDR2 YENEEA. The CDR3 is 17 amino acids. CDR3 bases: TGTGCCAGCAGCGGGACCCCTAGCGGGAGTAATTCCTACGAGCAGTACTTC. The encoded protein is CASSGTPSGSNSYEQYF.

The V and J genes are TRBV7-6 and TRBJ2-7; D possibly corresponds to TRBD1 (5 bases). V was cut by 1 base and J by 6 bases, with 10 bases left in between. In germline, CDR1 is SGHVS, CDR2 FNYEAQ. CDR3 length equals 13 residues. Written as DNA, the CDR3 is TGTGCCAGCAGCTTAGAGTGGGGCCGCGAGCAGTACTTC. Its protein product is CASSLEWGREQYF.

The gene calls are TRBV7-3 and TRBJ2-2; 7 bases are a match to TRBD1. Germline trimming cut 1 base from V and 3 bases from J; bases unmatched to any gene: 2. The germline CDR1 and CDR2 sequences are SGHTA and FQGTGA. The CDR3 is 15 amino acids. CDR3 in amino acids: CASSLKGGDTGELFF. As DNA, the CDR3 is TGTGCCAGCAGCTTAAAAGGGGGCGACACCGGGGAGCTGTTTTTT.

V usage is TRBV7-3 and J usage is TRBJ2-1; 9 positions match TRBD2. Germline CDR1 and CDR2: SGHTA and FQGTGA. This CDR3 contains 15 residues. Unmatched junction bases numbered 7, after V lost 5 bases and J lost 5 bases. The CDR3 nucleotides are TGTGCCAGCAGCCTTGGACTAGCGACTAACAATGAGCAGTTCTTC. This codes for CASSLGLATNNEQFF.

This clone appeared a single time. The gene calls are TRBV7-3 and TRBJ2-5; 8 bases are a match to TRBD2. The junction had 7 bases not matched to a gene; V was cut back by 3 bases and J by 4 bases. Germline V gives CDR1 SGHTA, CDR2 FQGTGA. The CDR3 runs to 15 residues. The CDR3 DNA reads TGTGCCAGCAGCTTCATAGCGGGGCCCCGAGAGACCCAGTACTTC. This gives the protein CASSFIAGPRETQYF.

The chain employs TRBV19 and TRBJ2-6, with 8 bases that match TRBD1. The V gene end was trimmed by 5 bases and the J gene end by 2 bases; junction bases not matched to a gene: 2. The CDR3 loop spans 15 amino acids. From germline, CDR1 is LNHDA and CDR2 SQIVND (reference sequence). DNA for the CDR3: TGTGCCAGTAGTGTACAGGGGGCTGGGGCCAACGTCCTGACTTTC. It encodes CASSVQGAGANVLTF. Filled out from reference TRBV19 and TRBJ2-6, the complete variable domain reads DGGITQSPKYLFRKEGQNVTLSCEQNLNHDAMYWYRQDPGQGLRLIYYSQIVNDFQKGDIAEGYSVSREKKESFPLTVTSAQKNPTAFYLCASSVQGAGANVLTFGAGSRLTVL.

This chain uses TRBV9 with TRBJ2-3; D may be TRBD2 (6 bases). The V gene lost 4 bases and the J gene lost 2 bases, with 11 bases spanning the gap. Germline loops: CDR1 SGDLS, CDR2 YYNGEE. The CDR3 spans 14 residues. The CDR3 spells CASSSLGLTDTQYF. As DNA, the CDR3 is TGTGCCAGCAGCTCCTTGGGACTCACAGATACGCAGTATTTT.

This rearrangement joins TRBV29-1 to TRBJ2-2; 11 nucleotides line up with TRBD1. The CDR3 runs to 15 residues. The germline CDR1 and CDR2 sequences are SQVTM and ANQGSEA. Trimming took 4 bases from V and 0 from J; bases not matched to a gene: 1. The CDR3 protein is CSVAGQGANTGELFF. CDR3 coding DNA: TGCAGCGTTGCGGGACAGGGGGCGAACACCGGGGAGCTGTTTTTT.

This chain connects TRBV6-5 to TRBJ2-1; no clear D gene. Germline CDR1 MNHEY, CDR2 SVGAGI. Trimming pared 4 bases from V and 0 bases from J, leaving 10 bases between. The CDR3 contains 15 residues. The CDR3 coding sequence is TGTGCCAGCAGTTTCTCCCACGGCTCCTACAATGAGCAGTTCTTC. It codes for CASSFSHGSYNEQFF.

The chain recombines TRBV13 with TRBJ1-4; no firm D call. CDR1 and CDR2 from the germline V gene are PRHDT and FYEKMQ (reference sequence). The V gene lost 0 bases and the J gene lost 6 bases, with 20 bases spanning the gap. The CDR3 sequence is 18 residues long. In nucleotides, the CDR3 is TGTGCCAGCAGCTTAGGCCACCTTAGGCGGCCGGAGGATGAAAAACTGTTTTTT. Translation gives CASSLGHLRRPEDEKLFF.

V and J are TRBV7-2 and TRBJ1-2; maybe TRBD1 (6 bases). Between the trimmed V and J ends, which lost 2 bases and 5 bases, there was a span of 15 bases. CDR3 length: 15 amino acids. Germline lookup yields CDR1 SGHTA and CDR2 FQGNSA. The CDR3 protein is CASSLRDTVLYGYTF. The CDR3 nucleotides read TGTGCCAGCAGCTTAAGGGACACCGTATTATATGGCTACACCTTC.

The rearrangement uses TRBV7-6 and TRBJ2-7; D remains unclear. Trimming stripped 2 bases from V and 5 bases from J, with 4 bases between. This CDR3 contains 11 residues. Germline V gene data show CDR1 as SGHVS and CDR2 as FNYEAQ. CDR3 DNA: TGTGCCAGCAGCTTAAATAACGAGCAGTACTTC. This gives the protein CASSLNNEQYF.

The chain links TRBV5-6 to TRBJ1-2; D not resolved. The CDR3 contains 14 residues. The V end was cut by 4 bases, the J end by 2 bases, with 12 bases between. CDR1 and CDR2 from the germline V gene are SGHDT and YYEEEE. The CDR3, as DNA: TGTGCCAGCAGCCCTTACGGGGAAAACTATGGCTACACCTTC. Its protein is CASSPYGENYGYTF. Filled out from reference TRBV5-6 and TRBJ1-2, the complete variable domain reads DAGVTQSPTHLIKTRGQQVTLRCSPKSGHDTVSWYQQALGQGPQFIFQYYEEEERQRGNFPDRFSGHQFPNYSSELNVNALLLGDSALYLCASSPYGENYGYTFGSGTRLTVV.

The chain employs TRBV6-5 and TRBJ2-1, with a possible D match to TRBD2 (6 bases). Germline V gene sequence: CDR1 MNHEY, CDR2 SVGAGI. The V end was cut by 7 bases, the J end by 6 bases, with 13 bases between. The CDR3 extends over 13 amino acids. The CDR3 is CASTGGLGNEQFF. CDR3 DNA sequence: TGTGCCAGCACAGGAGGGCTCGGCAATGAGCAGTTCTTC.

This clone showed up just once. The chain has TRBV2 and TRBJ1-2; a possible D gene is TRBD1 (6 bases). The V end was cut by 3 bases, the J end by 6 bases, with 11 bases between. CDR3 size: 13 residues. CDR1 SNHLY and CDR2 FYNNEI come from the germline V gene. This CDR3 is CASSEEQGHGYTF. The CDR3 bases are TGTGCCAGCAGTGAGGAACAGGGTCATGGCTACACCTTC.

The V gene is TRBV4-1, the J gene TRBJ2-1; 8 nucleotides agree with TRBD2. Unmatched junction bases numbered 15, after V lost 1 base and J lost 7 bases. CDR3 length: 18 amino acids. The germline gives CDR1 MGHRA, CDR2 YSYEKL. The CDR3 coding sequence is TGCGCCAGCAGCCAAGTTGACTTAGGGCTAGCGGGCGCTAATGAGCAGTTCTTC. Protein: CASSQVDLGLAGANEQFF.

This clone has a single count. The chain couples TRBV4-3 to TRBJ2-7, with TRBD1 identical over 7 bases. There are 15 residues in the CDR3. Germline-derived CDR1 and CDR2 are LGHNA and YSLEER. J gave up 1 base and V 4 bases, and 7 bases lay outside the gene matches. The CDR3: CASSPRTGISYEQYF. CDR3 nucleotide sequence: TGCGCCAGCAGCCCCCGGACAGGTATATCCTACGAGCAGTACTTC.